The rows below give T cell receptor beta chains drawn from one sample of a study of regulatory T cells in long-lasting Graves disease. TCRdb fed the multiplex PCR reads into MiXCR, producing one record per CDR3 protein. The data show about 560,000 distinct CDR3 sequences, around 15% seen once. The sample was also linked to a second study, of T cells in Graves' hyperthyroidism and ophthalmopathy.

The sequenced sample was peripheral blood mononuclear cells (PBMCs), obtained at new diagnosis, from a patient treated with antithyroid drugs. These receptor sequences come from a man aged 18 to 35 with Graves disease. Both conserved end residues are part of each CDR3.

CDR3 length: 14
V gene: TRBV12-3/TRBV12-4
CDR3 protein: CASSLGTGHQPQHF

CDR3 length: 14
V gene: TRBV19
CDR3 protein: CASSNRDSNQPQHF

CDR3 length: 14
V gene: TRBV5-1
CDR3 protein: CASSPGSSGNTQYF

CDR3 length: 17
V gene: TRBV27
CDR3 protein: CASSLFPPRRSTDTQYF

CDR3 length: 16
V gene: TRBV20-1
CDR3 protein: CSARSRTSGRSNEQFF

CDR3 length: 14
V gene: TRBV5-6
CDR3 protein: CASSPPGGNTEAFF

CDR3 length: 14
V gene: TRBV7-3
CDR3 protein: CASSPGGSQWGYTF

CDR3 length: 15
V gene: TRBV20-1
CDR3 protein: CSARGLRQGTYEQYF

CDR3 length: 15
V gene: TRBV28
CDR3 protein: CASRVGGSGANVLTF

CDR3 length: 16
V gene: TRBV27
CDR3 protein: CASSHGQPQFNYGYTF

CDR3 length: 13
V gene: TRBV7-7
CDR3 protein: CASSLVRTGELFF

CDR3 length: 14
V gene: TRBV9
CDR3 protein: CASSVDTRVEKLFF

CDR3 length: 14
V gene: TRBV7-9
CDR3 protein: CASSSALQYTEAFF

CDR3 length: 14
V gene: TRBV2
CDR3 protein: CASSEQDGTGELFF

CDR3 length: 14
V gene: TRBV9
CDR3 protein: CASSVDYRGYGYTF

CDR3 length: 16
V gene: TRBV18
CDR3 protein: CASSPPRQGSYNEQFF

CDR3 length: 15
V gene: TRBV20-1
CDR3 protein: CSARRVGGTSYEQYF

CDR3 length: 14
V gene: TRBV11-3
CDR3 protein: CASSSTGTAVEAFF

CDR3 length: 17
V gene: TRBV7-6
CDR3 protein: CASSLRLTGKYRETQYF

CDR3 length: 14
V gene: TRBV12-3/TRBV12-4
CDR3 protein: CASSLMGDNSPLHF

CDR3 length: 18
V gene: TRBV9
CDR3 protein: CASSSRGADREVADTQYF

CDR3 length: 15
V gene: TRBV18
CDR3 protein: CASSPPSGSSKTQYF

CDR3 length: 16
V gene: TRBV6-2/TRBV6-3
CDR3 protein: CASSSPASGPYNEQFF

CDR3 length: 14
V gene: TRBV7-2
CDR3 protein: CASSSAVHNYGYTF

CDR3 length: 17
V gene: TRBV5-5
CDR3 protein: CASNLGFRVNPTDTQYF

CDR3 length: 13
V gene: TRBV30
CDR3 protein: CAWTSGSIYEQYF

CDR3 length: 13
V gene: TRBV14
CDR3 protein: CASSRQGLSPLHF

CDR3 length: 12
V gene: TRBV14
CDR3 protein: CASSQGRHIQYF

CDR3 length: 12
V gene: TRBV6-2/TRBV6-3
CDR3 protein: CASRVNRGGYTF

CDR3 length: 13
V gene: TRBV10-3
CDR3 protein: CAISESTSYEQYF

CDR3 length: 17
V gene: TRBV3-1
CDR3 protein: CASSQDWLAGGSDTQYF

CDR3 length: 15
V gene: TRBV11-2
CDR3 protein: CASSLRTGRTGELFF

CDR3 length: 17
V gene: TRBV28
CDR3 protein: CASSLYPMTGEDTEAFF

CDR3 length: 18
V gene: TRBV9
CDR3 protein: CASSSGLAGPSSYNGQFF